These 17 T cell receptor beta chains came from one sample sequenced in a study of T cells of healthy individuals. TCRdb processed the 5' RACE reads anew with MiXCR; each CDR3 protein has one entry. The sample includes 100,000 or so distinct CDR3 sequences, approximately 18% of them seen just once. These receptor sequences come from a human donor in good health.

The V call is TRBV28, the J call TRBJ2-1, with 9 bases fitting TRBD1. Germline V gene lookup returns CDR1 MDHEN and CDR2 SYDVKM. The CDR3 is 15 residues long. V gave up 2 bases and J gave up 6 bases; unmatched junction bases: 5. CDR3 sequence: CASSLGDRGFNEQFF. Here the CDR3 DNA reads TGTGCCAGCAGTTTAGGTGACAGGGGGTTCAATGAGCAGTTCTTC.

The chain has TRBV4-1 and TRBJ2-6, with 7 bases matching TRBD1. The CDR3 consists of 16 residues. Trimming cost V 3 bases and J 2 bases; bases outside gene matches: 4. Germline V gives CDR1 MGHRA, CDR2 YSYEKL. The CDR3 bases are TGCGCCAGCAGCCACGGTACAGGGGCTGGGGCCAACGTCCTGACTTTC. Protein sequence: CASSHGTGAGANVLTF.

This clonotype was observed a handful of times. The V gene is TRBV20-1, the J gene TRBJ1-2; D possibly corresponds to TRBD1 (6 bases). The CDR3 totals 14 residues. V dropped 5 bases and J dropped 6 bases, with 19 bases sitting between them. Germline loops: CDR1 DFQATT, CDR2 SNEGSKA (reference sequence). The CDR3 spells CSASRLGGKDGYTF. The DNA of the CDR3 is TGCAGTGCTTCCCGTTTAGGGGGGAAGGATGGCTACACCTTC.

This rearrangement joins TRBV7-8 to TRBJ2-7; 7 positions match TRBD2. Germline V gives CDR1 SGHVS, CDR2 FQNEAQ. V lost 0 bases, J lost 7 bases, and 3 bases stayed unmatched. The CDR3 length is 13 residues. The CDR3 protein is CASSLAGGEEQYF. CDR3 nucleotide sequence: TGTGCCAGCAGCTTAGCGGGGGGGGAGGAGCAGTACTTC.

This clonotype has a handful of counts. V usage is TRBV28 and J usage is TRBJ2-5; D is unclear. Germline V gene sequence: CDR1 MDHEN, CDR2 SYDVKM. V lost 5 bases to trimming and J lost 5 bases, with 15 bases between them. This CDR3 comprises 14 residues. CDR3 DNA sequence: TGTGCCAGCAGTCTTACCTCCTGGGGTGAGACCCAGTACTTC. It translates to CASSLTSWGETQYF.

In this sample, this clonotype turned up many times. The rearrangement joins TRBV7-9 to TRBJ2-2, with D possibly TRBD1 on 5 matching bases. V lost 4 bases to trimming and J lost 0 bases, with 21 bases between them. Germline CDR1 reads SEHNR; CDR2 reads FQNEAQ (reference sequence). This CDR3 comprises 19 residues. The CDR3 spells CASSYPYYLGHANTGELFF. DNA of the CDR3: TGTGCCAGCAGCTACCCGTACTACCTAGGACATGCGAACACCGGGGAGCTGTTTTTT.

J is TRBJ1-6 and V is TRBV7-9; the D gene is possibly TRBD1 (6 bases). CDR3 length equals 13 residues. Germline V CDR1 and CDR2: SEHNR, FQNEAQ (reference sequence). V shed 6 bases and J shed 11 bases, with 14 bases lying between them. The CDR3 here is CASSEGGGTPLHF. Here the CDR3 DNA reads TGTGCCAGCAGTGAGGGGGGAGGAACACCCCTCCACTTT.

This clonotype appeared many times. The chain couples TRBV20-1 to TRBJ2-5; D ambiguous. The CDR3 runs to 12 residues. V was pared by 0 bases and J by 3 bases, with 5 bases between. Germline V gene lookup returns CDR1 DFQATT and CDR2 SNEGSKA (reference sequence). This CDR3 is CSARDDKETQYF. DNA of the CDR3: TGCAGTGCTAGAGACGATAAAGAGACCCAGTACTTC.

This clonotype was detected ten times or more. The chain has TRBV7-2 and TRBJ2-3; D is ambiguous. The V gene's germline CDR1 is SGHTA and CDR2 FQGNSA. The CDR3 contains 12 residues. The ends were cut back, 6 bases at V and 2 bases at J, with 6 bases in the middle. The CDR3 nucleotides are TGTGCCAGCAGTTCCTACACAGATACGCAGTATTTT. Its protein is CASSSYTDTQYF.

This clonotype has a handful of counts. The rearrangement links TRBV21-1 to TRBJ1-4. TRBV21-1 is recorded as a pseudogene. The CDR3 is made up of 17 amino acids. CDR3: CASSKVGRAPTNEKLFF. CDR3 coding DNA: TGTGCCAGCAGCAAAGTAGGCAGAGCCCCAACTAATGAAAAACTGTTTTTT.

The table lists this clonotype with a few counts. V and J are TRBV5-5 and TRBJ1-6, with D possibly being TRBD1 (5 bases). V lost 1 base, J lost 7 bases, and 15 bases lay in between. This CDR3 has 16 amino acids. Per germline, CDR1 SGHKS and CDR2 YYEKEE (reference sequence). The CDR3 loop reads CASSLMQGRRNSPLHF. CDR3 nucleotide sequence: TGTGCCAGCAGCTTGATGCAGGGTCGACGAAATTCACCCCTCCACTTT.

This clonotype was observed many times. V usage is TRBV28 and J usage is TRBJ1-2; possible D gene TRBD1, 6 bases. Per the germline V gene, CDR1 is MDHEN and CDR2 is SYDVKM. The CDR3 has 15 amino acids. V lost 2 bases to trimming and J lost 6 bases, with 16 bases between them. CDR3 coding DNA: TGTGCCAGCAGTTTACGGGGAGGACAGTATAATGGCTACACCTTC. Residues: CASSLRGGQYNGYTF.

This clonotype was detected a few times. V is TRBV6-6 and J is TRBJ1-1, with D tentatively TRBD1 (5 bases). This CDR3 comprises 17 residues. The V end lost 0 bases, the J end lost 1 base, and 15 bases lay between the germline ends. The germline V gene has CDR1 MNHNY and CDR2 SVGAGI (reference sequence). CDR3 nucleotide sequence: TGTGCCAGCAGTTACTCGCCCCCAGACAGTCCGAACACTGAAGCTTTCTTT. Amino acids: CASSYSPPDSPNTEAFF.

This clonotype was observed a few times. J is TRBJ2-1 and V is TRBV7-3; 10 nucleotides agree with TRBD2. V trimming: 4 bases; J trimming: 8 bases; junction bases outside the gene matches: 5. Germline V CDR1 and CDR2: SGHTA, FQGTGA. The CDR3 contains 14 residues. CDR3 in DNA: TGTGCCAGCAGCTCGGGACTAGCGACCGATGAGCAGTTCTTC. Its protein product is CASSSGLATDEQFF.

V gene TRBV27 combines with J gene TRBJ1-4; maybe TRBD1 (5 bases). The CDR3 sequence is 14 residues long. Trimming left V 5 bases short and J 8 bases short, with 15 bases between. Per germline, CDR1 MNHEY and CDR2 SMNVEV (reference sequence). The CDR3 protein is CASSRAGPHEKLFF. CDR3 nucleotides: TGTGCCAGCAGTCGGGCAGGGCCTCACGAAAAACTGTTTTTT.

This clonotype was found a few times. The V call is TRBV5-1, the J call TRBJ1-1; no clear D gene. Germline assignment: CDR1 SGHRS and CDR2 YFSETQ. V lost 5 bases, J lost 3 bases, and 14 bases lay in between. The CDR3 loop spans 14 amino acids. The CDR3 coding sequence is TGCGCCAGCAGGGTGACGCCCGGGGACACTGAAGCTTTCTTT. It encodes CASRVTPGDTEAFF.

This clonotype was seen ten or more times. The rearrangement links TRBV28 to TRBJ2-5, with D unresolved. Trimming shortened V by 3 bases and J by 2 bases, and 7 bases separated the two germline ends. The length of the CDR3 is 13 residues. In germline, CDR1 is MDHEN, CDR2 SYDVKM. CDR3 sequence (DNA): TGTGCCAGCAGTTTTCAGCAGCAAGAGACCCAGTACTTC. It is translated as CASSFQQQETQYF.